One T cell receptor beta chain is described in this entry. Its antigen specificity is not known. The record has no base qualities; no much larger clone is one base away. Other DNA sequences of this sample code for an identical CDR3. Looking up the germline V gene yields CDR1 SGHAT and CDR2 FQNNGV. Including the terminal cysteine and phenylalanine, the CDR3 comprises 15 residues. Only CDR3 DNA is held: 45 bases, read in frame from base 1. V lost 2 bases and J lost 0 bases, and the count of bases not matched to a germline gene is 2. The source of the sample is a study of shared clonotypes between healthy human individuals (dated by TCRdb to between 2020 and 2021). Concerning the study at large: Two women and a few men aged 18 to 49 years were included in the cohort. For each donor, CD4 naive and CD4 memory were each run on three plates, CD8 naive on two plates, and CD8 memory on one plate. To estimate repertoire size and how much clonotypes are shared between individuals, the study performed deep sequencing of blood TCR repertoires from a few healthy adults. To increase sequencing depth and limit assay-specific biases, different laboratories used diverse techniques to prepare libraries and sequence TCR repertoires. Each donor's leukapheresis produced roughly between roughly 0.85 and 10 billion PBMCs. Overall study outcomes, separate from this receptor: Incomplete sequencing was indicated by rarefaction of sorted-subset datasets, despite the large sequencing depth. Estimated clonotype richness was generally larger for naive than for memory subsets. Compared with non-shared clonotypes, the clonotypes found in all four sorted-subset donors had higher generation probabilities. Because the study included a small number of donors, the genetic and exposure-history diversity represented was limited. Only blood was sampled, and tissue TCR repertoires likely differ from those in blood. When a handful of donors were compared, the shared fraction of clonotypes was roughly 4.8% for naive CD4, approximately 3.5% for naive CD8, more than 2% for memory CD4, and less than 0.45% for memory CD8. Pairwise subsampling indicated that sequencing depth was expected to affect the degree of clonotype sharing among donors.

Donors were healthy HIV-negative adults with no recently reported acute infections or vaccinations. All donors were Caucasian adults living in Nashville, Tennessee, USA. Magnetic negative selection was used to enrich CD4+ T cells, after which naive cells were positively selected on CD45RA and the negative fraction became the memory subset. After blood collection by leukapheresis, PBMCs were isolated using Ficoll-Histopaque density gradient centrifugation and then cryopreserved in the vapor phase of liquid nitrogen. Purity and quantity of every magnetically sorted T cell population were checked by analytical flow cytometry. Genomic DNA was isolated from each sorted fraction and quantified by UV absorbance on a Nanodrop 2000c. Using the deep immunoSEQ assay, TCR CDR3 regions were amplified from genomic DNA by multiplex PCR. Extracted genomic DNA from each cell subset was distributed evenly across all wells of several immunoSEQ 96-well plates, and each plate was treated as a replicate. For sorted subsets, approximately 0.2 ug of genomic DNA, equivalent to some 30,000 T cell genomes, went into each replicate PCR. Purified libraries were quantified with a Qubit 3.0 fluorometer, sized on a Bioanalyzer 2100, and re-quantified with the KAPA Library Quantification kit. Every immunoSEQ 96-well plate was sequenced on a separate single-read 150-cycle Illumina NextSeq 550 flow cell. Turning to the authors' computational methods: Because the immunoSEQ output held only junctional sequences and lacked quality scores, the filtering could not match the filtering applied to full-length reads. Sequences were annotated with PyIR, a Python wrapper for IgBLAST v1.9, and V/J genes and CDR3 were assigned using IMGT germline references. Reads were filtered out if the reads had weak V/J assignments (E-value above 1e-6), no CDR3, stop codons, out-of-frame junctions, or ambiguous translated residues. V3J clonotypes were defined as sequences sharing the same inferred V gene, J gene, and CDR3 amino acid sequence. The percentage overlap between two repertoires was calculated by dividing the number of shared unique clonotypes by the size of the smaller repertoire. Three approaches were used to assess repertoire richness: RTK rarefaction, the Chao1 estimator, and Recon v2.1 estimates of unobserved clonotypes. Generation probabilities for all TCRbeta clonotypes obtained by the gDNA method from a handful of donors were computed using OLGA. Drawn from immuneACCESS, this table holds only the in-frame rearrangements with V and J called that TCRdb kept. Clones are partly lost; checked studies trace under half to an unresolved V gene and leave the rest unexplained. V, J and clone size reflect that table, while D and trimming were determined from the DNA. The sample data list roughly 300,000 clones, and less than 85% of these were observed just once. The ten largest account for over 9.5% of the sample.

The sequencing sample was made of memory CD4+ T cells sorted from blood. The label giving this sample's cell subset or site can be read as: CD45RA-negative fraction. The V gene is TRBV11-2 and the J gene is TRBJ1-1, and 8 bases in between align with TRBD1. This clonotype originated in a man aged 25 to 45 in good health. CDR3 loop: CASSLRTGMNTEAFF. The DNA sequence reads TGTGCCAGCAGCTTACGGACAGGGATGAACACTGAAGCTTTCTTT.